These 13 T cell receptor beta chains originate from one sample sequenced in a study of OX40 agonist ivuxolimab in advanced cancers. Produced via immunoSEQ multiplex PCR; TCRdb's table is partial and in-frame only. The sample holds around 43,000 clones; about 89% are singletons and the top ten take approximately 13%. The material sequenced was CD4+ or CD8+ T cells sorted from blood, taken in a trial of the OX40 agonist ivuxolimab. The receptor source for this set is an adult with an advanced solid tumor such as melanoma, head and neck, liver or kidney cancer.

The DNA of the CDR3 is TGTGCCAGCAGTGTAACTCCTTCCCAACAAGAGACCCAGTACTTC. This codes for CASSVTPSQQETQYF. This sequence joins TRBV2 and TRBJ2-5; the D is unclear. The CDR3 is 15 residues long. Germline V gene sequence: CDR1 SNHLY, CDR2 FYNNEI. Trimming left V 4 bases short and J 2 bases short, with 14 bases between. The full variable domain, with the rest looked up from reference TRBV2 and TRBJ2-5, is EPEVTQTPSHQVTQMGQEVILRCVPISNHLYFYWYRQILGQKVEFLVSFYNNEISEKSEIFDDQFSVERPDGSNFTLKIRSTKLEDSAMYFCASSVTPSQQETQYFGPGTRLLVL.

The rearrangement joins TRBV5-6 to TRBJ2-7; 8 bases are shared with TRBD1. The V gene end was trimmed by 4 bases and the J gene end by 0 bases; junction bases not matched to a gene: 6. The CDR3 contains 15 residues. Germline loops: CDR1 SGHDT, CDR2 YYEEEE. CDR3 residues: CASSPGQDLSYEQYF. DNA of the CDR3: TGTGCCAGCAGCCCGGGACAGGACCTCTCCTACGAGCAGTACTTC.

The chain combines TRBV4-3 with TRBJ1-2; possibly TRBD1 for D (6 bases). There are 16 residues in the CDR3. Germline loops: CDR1 LGHNA, CDR2 YSLEER. Trimming took 4 bases from V and 1 from J, leaving 16 bases between them. Here the CDR3 DNA reads TGCGCCAGCAGCCCGGGGGGGGGCCTCTATAACTATGGCTACACCTTC. Translation: CASSPGGGLYNYGYTF.

CDR3 region: CASSTPYGTGNQETQYF. The CDR3 DNA is TGTGCCAGTAGTACTCCTTACGGGACAGGGAACCAAGAGACCCAGTACTTC. The chain is built from TRBV19 and TRBJ2-5; 9 nucleotides align to TRBD1. Germline V gene sequence: CDR1 LNHDA, CDR2 SQIVND (reference sequence). Trimming at V came to 4 bases and at J to 0 bases, leaving 9 bases not matched to a gene. CDR3 length: 17 residues.

This clone occurred once. V usage is TRBV29-1 and J usage is TRBJ1-2; D unresolved. Per the germline V gene, CDR1 is SQVTM and CDR2 is ANQGSEA. V shed 0 bases and J shed 2 bases, with 4 bases lying between them. This CDR3 is built from 12 residues. CDR3 residues: CSVEESNYGYTF. For the CDR3, the DNA is TGCAGCGTTGAAGAGTCAAACTATGGCTACACCTTC.

V usage is TRBV6-5 and J usage is TRBJ1-2; 7 nucleotides align to TRBD1. J was trimmed by 8 bases and V by 6 bases; bases with no gene match: 9. The germline V gene has CDR1 MNHEY and CDR2 SVGAGI. The CDR3 has 13 amino acids. As DNA, the CDR3 is TGTGCCAGCAGCTTCAGACAGGGCCGCGGCTACACCTTC. Translation gives CASSFRQGRGYTF.

The CDR3 sequence: CASSQGLGASPTGELFF. In DNA form, the CDR3 reads TGCGCCAGCAGCCAAGGCCTCGGGGCGTCCCCCACCGGGGAGCTGTTTTTT. This chain joins TRBV4-3 and TRBJ2-2; possibly TRBD1 or TRBD2 for D (5 bases each). Trimming took 1 base from V and 4 from J, leaving 16 bases between them. CDR1 is LGHNA and CDR2 is YSLEER in the germline V gene. This CDR3 spans 17 amino acids.

The chain combines TRBV4-1 with TRBJ1-2; D unclear. CDR1 is MGHRA, CDR2 YSYEKL, per germline. V lost 1 base to trimming and J lost 8 bases, with 17 bases between them. This CDR3 has 15 residues. CDR3 DNA sequence: TGCGCCAGCAGCCAAGGGCTGGATTTGATCCGGGGCTACACCTTC. Encoded protein: CASSQGLDLIRGYTF.

The rearrangement links TRBV6-4 to TRBJ1-1; D is possibly TRBD1 (5 bases). Trimming removed 3 bases at V and 6 bases at J, with 11 bases between. CDR3 size: 13 residues. The V gene's germline CDR1 is MRHNA and CDR2 SNTAGT. In DNA, the CDR3 is TGTGCCAGCAGTGAGGGACCCCTGGCTGAAGCTTTCTTT. This translates into CASSEGPLAEAFF.

This clone is a singleton in its sample. The chain recombines TRBV27 with TRBJ2-7; the match to TRBD1 covers 7 bases. Unmatched junction bases numbered 9, after V lost 3 bases and J lost 4 bases. The length of the CDR3 is 15 residues. Germline assignment: CDR1 MNHEY and CDR2 SMNVEV (reference sequence). CDR3 sequence: CASSFTGAGRYEQYF. The DNA of the CDR3 is TGTGCCAGCAGTTTCACAGGGGCTGGACGTTACGAGCAGTACTTC.

The count of this clone is one. The chain recombines TRBV2 with TRBJ1-2; 9 bases map to TRBD1. The V and J ends lost 8 bases and 3 bases, in that order; junction bases with no gene match: 10. CDR3 length: 15 residues. The germline V gene encodes CDR1 SNHLY and CDR2 FYNNEI. CDR3 region: CASEEQGAFDYGYTF. As DNA, the CDR3 is TGTGCCAGCGAAGAACAGGGGGCTTTCGACTATGGCTACACCTTC.

Worth noting for this clone: This is likely a read error, given that the CDR3 carries no conserved phenylalanine or tryptophan at its end. The chain couples TRBV9 to TRBJ1-6; 10 nucleotides agree with TRBD1. V shed 5 bases and J 9 bases; nucleotides not matched to a gene: 8. The CDR3 is 15 residues long. The germline V gene has CDR1 SGDLS and CDR2 YYNGEE. CDR3 in DNA: TGTGCCAGCAGTGAGACAGGGGGCCGGGGTTCACCCCTCCACCTT. As protein: CASSETGGRGSPLHL.

V is TRBV7-9 and J is TRBJ2-7, with D perhaps matching TRBD2 (6 bases). Trimming took off 4 bases at V and 3 bases at J, with 28 bases between the two ends. CDR3 size: 19 residues. Germline CDR1 is SEHNR and CDR2 is FQNEAQ (reference sequence). In DNA form, the CDR3 reads TGTGCCAGCAGCTCCACCGAAGCCAGACAAGGCGGGAAGTACTACGAGCAGTACTTC. Amino acids: CASSSTEARQGGKYYEQYF.